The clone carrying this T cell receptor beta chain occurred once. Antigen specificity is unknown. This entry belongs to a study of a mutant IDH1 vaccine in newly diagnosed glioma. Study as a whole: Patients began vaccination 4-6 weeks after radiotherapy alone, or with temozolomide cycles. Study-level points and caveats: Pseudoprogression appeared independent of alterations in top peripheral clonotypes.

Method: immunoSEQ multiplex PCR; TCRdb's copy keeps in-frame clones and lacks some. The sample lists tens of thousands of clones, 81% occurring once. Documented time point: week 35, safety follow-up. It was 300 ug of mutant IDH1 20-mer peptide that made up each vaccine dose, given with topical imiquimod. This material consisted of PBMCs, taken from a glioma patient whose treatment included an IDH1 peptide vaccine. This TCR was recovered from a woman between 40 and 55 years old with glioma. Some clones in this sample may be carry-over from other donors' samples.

The CDR3 sequence is CASSQGLATLNEQFF. In nucleotides, the CDR3 is TGCGCCAGCAGCCAAGGTCTAGCGACCCTCAATGAGCAGTTCTTC. The chain combines TRBV4-1 with TRBJ2-1, with a tentative D call TRBD2 (6 bases). The length of the CDR3 is 15 residues. Trimming left V 1 base short and J 6 bases short, with 13 bases between. Germline lookup yields CDR1 MGHRA and CDR2 YSYEKL.